A selection of T cell receptor beta chains follows, all from one sample in a study of cytomegalovirus exposure and HLA in healthy donors. Profiling relied on immunoSEQ multiplex PCR, and the TCRdb table lists in-frame clones only, not all of them. This table holds about 100,000 clones, 65% found once. The sample comprised PBMCs. The receptors originated from a man aged 25-40 years in good health and CMV-seropositive. Each CDR3 is given with its conserved first and last residue. The D gene is left open where the match is weak. Size values are once, few and many counts, or a class for expanded clones, and some rows have none.

CASSYEPTSSYEQYF	TGTGCCAGCAGTTACGAGCCTACTAGCTCCTACGAGCAGTACTTC	.	.	TRBV6-6	TRBJ2-7
CASAPSGYGYTF	TGTGCCAGCGCCCCCTCAGGCTATGGCTACACCTTC	.	.	TRBV7-9	TRBJ1-2
CASRTPLGTPLHF	TGTGCCAGCAGGACTCCGCTTGGAACACCCCTCCACTTT	few	.	TRBV7-2	TRBJ1-6
CASSLADRGKQFF	TGTGCCAGCAGCTTAGCGGACAGGGGCAAGCAGTTCTTC	.	TRBD1	TRBV7-6	TRBJ2-1
CASSLEASKETQYF	TGTGCCAGCAGCTTGGAGGCTAGTAAAGAGACCCAGTACTTC	once	.	TRBV5-6	TRBJ2-5
CASSMTGTYEQYF	TGTGCCAGCAGTATGACAGGGACCTACGAGCAGTACTTC	.	TRBD1	TRBV27	TRBJ2-7
CASSPRIRDTQYF	TGTGCCAGCAGTCCTAGGATTAGAGATACGCAGTATTTT	.	.	TRBV2	TRBJ2-3
CASSSSNRGTEQFF	TGTGCTAGCAGCTCCTCGAACAGGGGGACTGAGCAGTTCTTC	once	TRBD1	TRBV7-7	TRBJ2-1
CASSLGGGAGELFF	TGTGCCAGCAGCTTAGGCGGGGGTGCCGGGGAGCTGTTTTTT	once	TRBD2	TRBV7-9	TRBJ2-2
CAWSVHRSNSPLHF	TGTGCCTGGAGTGTACACAGGTCCAATTCACCCCTCCACTTT	.	.	TRBV30	TRBJ1-6
CASSPPWANTGELFF	TGTGCCAGCTCACCACCATGGGCAAACACCGGGGAGCTGTTTTTT	.	.	TRBV18	TRBJ2-2
CASSLGEVMNTEAFF	TGTGCCAGCAGCTTAGGAGAGGTGATGAACACTGAAGCTTTCTTT	.	.	TRBV7-9	TRBJ1-1
CASSLASGQAYNEQFF	TGTGCCAGCAGCTTAGCCTCCGGACAGGCCTACAATGAGCAGTTCTTC	.	TRBD1	TRBV13	TRBJ2-1
CASSGAGEEQYF	TGTGCCAGCAGCGGGGCCGGAGAGGAGCAGTACTTC	once	.	TRBV5-4	TRBJ2-7
CASSSLYAVGYTF	TGTGCCAGCAGCTCCCTTTATGCAGTAGGCTACACCTTC	few	.	TRBV11-2	TRBJ1-2
CASSVTGIDYGYTF	TGTGCCAGCAGCGTAACAGGGATAGACTATGGCTACACCTTC	.	.	TRBV9	TRBJ1-2
CASSQEASGGGTQYF	TGCGCCAGCAGCCAAGAGGCTAGCGGGGGGGGTACGCAGTATTTT	.	TRBD2	TRBV4-1	TRBJ2-3
CASIPLGGLGQPQHF	TGTGCCAGCATCCCCCTTGGCGGCTTGGGTCAGCCCCAGCATTTT	few	.	TRBV9	TRBJ1-5
CASSLVNLGGTEAFF	TGTGCCAGCAGCTTAGTAAATTTGGGGGGCACTGAAGCTTTCTTT	.	.	TRBV7-9	TRBJ1-1
CASRIGTGANEKLFF	TGTGCCAGCAGAATCGGGACAGGGGCTAATGAAAAACTGTTTTTT	.	TRBD1	TRBV6-5	TRBJ1-4
CASSRLAEETQYF	TGTGCCAGCAGCCGCCTAGCGGAAGAGACCCAGTACTTC	.	TRBD2	TRBV13	TRBJ2-5
CASNLKAGSGYTF	TGTGCCAGCAACCTAAAGGCAGGCAGCGGCTACACCTTC	once	.	TRBV7-9	TRBJ1-2
CASSLPLADTQYF	TGTGCCAGCAGCTTACCTCTAGCGGATACGCAGTATTTT	.	.	TRBV7-2	TRBJ2-3
CASEGRGRGNTIYF	TGTGCCAGCGAGGGTAGGGGGCGAGGAAACACCATATATTTT	.	TRBD1	TRBV2	TRBJ1-3
CASSFDRGYLNTEAFF	TGTGCCAGCAGTTTCGACAGGGGGTATTTGAACACTGAAGCTTTCTTT	.	TRBD1	TRBV27	TRBJ1-1
CASSRTDLMNTEAFF	TGTGCCAGCAGCAGGACAGACCTAATGAACACTGAAGCTTTCTTT	.	.	TRBV14	TRBJ1-1
CASSFSGQGTGELFF	TGTGCCAGCAGCTTTTCGGGACAGGGCACCGGGGAGCTGTTTTTT	.	TRBD1	TRBV7-9	TRBJ2-2
CASSLTGDTEAFF	TGCGCCAGCAGTCTGACCGGGGACACTGAAGCTTTCTTT	few	.	TRBV5-1	TRBJ1-1
CASSLDTGVEKLFF	TGTGCCAGCAGCTTGGATACAGGGGTCGAAAAACTGTTTTTT	.	TRBD1	TRBV5-4	TRBJ1-4
CASSHQARLAGGYTDTQYF	TGTGCCAGCAGCCATCAAGCCCGACTAGCGGGGGGGTACACAGATACGCAGTATTTT	.	TRBD2	TRBV4-2	TRBJ2-3
CASSLAVQGAEAFF	TGTGCCAGCAGCTTAGCGGTACAGGGCGCTGAAGCTTTCTTT	.	.	TRBV7-6	TRBJ1-1